The T cell receptor beta chain under discussion was sequenced for a study of blood T cell repertoires in COVID-19. Across the whole study: Acute-phase and convalescent COVID-19 samples originated in the United States, Italy and Spain. Nucleic acid was either cDNA or gDNA, and it came from T cells, B-cell-depleted T cells, or PBMCs.

The repertoire was sequenced with immunoSEQ multiplex PCR; TCRdb's copy has only in-frame clones and lacks some. This sample yields about 260,000 clones, of which roughly 86% are seen a single time; roughly 4.9% belongs to the top ten. This clone was observed once. Patients in Seattle were enrolled during active infection, then followed longitudinally. The germline V and J ends were trimmed by 1 base and 4 bases, with 13 bases remaining between them. The CDR3 is 15 amino acids. CDR1 is LGHNA, CDR2 YSLEER, per germline. The chain recombines TRBV4-3 with TRBJ1-2; D uncertain. What was sequenced was peripheral blood. The origin of this receptor is a woman in her fifties or sixties with COVID-19, enrolled during active disease. CDR3 sequence: CASSQGRFGSYGYTF. CDR3 coding DNA: TGCGCCAGCAGCCAAGGGCGGTTTGGTTCCTATGGCTACACCTTC.